This T cell receptor (beta chain) was sequenced for a study of PD-1 blockade in classical Hodgkin lymphoma. For the study at large: Patients were given intravenous nivolumab, 3 mg/kg, every 2 weeks. Study outcomes and limitations: The origin of the repertoire differences remains undefined, with disease activity or prior therapy as possible causes. By C4D1, diversity of CD4+ TCRs had risen significantly, whereas that of CD8+ TCRs had not. Newly diagnosed patients and complete responders had comparable diversity at baseline.

Data came from immunoSEQ multiplex PCR; TCRdb stores just in-frame clones and leaves some out. The repertoire holds approximately 61,000 clones, with around 90% as singletons. Turning to this clone: Its target is unknown.

This sample's time point: cycle 4 day 1 (C4D1), after 5 to 7 weeks of nivolumab. All patients relapsed after autologous stem cell transplantation, and brentuximab vedotin exposure varied. Trimming at V came to 5 bases and at J to 0 bases, leaving 10 bases not matched to a gene. The germline gives CDR1 MDHEN, CDR2 SYDVKM. The CDR3 is 17 residues long. The specimen comprised peripheral blood mononuclear cells (PBMCs), sampled before the fourth cycle of nivolumab. The receptor was derived from a human donor with classical Hodgkin lymphoma. The chain has TRBV28 and TRBJ2-3; the match to TRBD2 covers 8 bases. The CDR3 bases are TGTGCCAGCAGTGACCGGTGGGCGGGGGGCAGCACAGATACGCAGTATTTT. It is translated as CASSDRWAGGSTDTQYF.